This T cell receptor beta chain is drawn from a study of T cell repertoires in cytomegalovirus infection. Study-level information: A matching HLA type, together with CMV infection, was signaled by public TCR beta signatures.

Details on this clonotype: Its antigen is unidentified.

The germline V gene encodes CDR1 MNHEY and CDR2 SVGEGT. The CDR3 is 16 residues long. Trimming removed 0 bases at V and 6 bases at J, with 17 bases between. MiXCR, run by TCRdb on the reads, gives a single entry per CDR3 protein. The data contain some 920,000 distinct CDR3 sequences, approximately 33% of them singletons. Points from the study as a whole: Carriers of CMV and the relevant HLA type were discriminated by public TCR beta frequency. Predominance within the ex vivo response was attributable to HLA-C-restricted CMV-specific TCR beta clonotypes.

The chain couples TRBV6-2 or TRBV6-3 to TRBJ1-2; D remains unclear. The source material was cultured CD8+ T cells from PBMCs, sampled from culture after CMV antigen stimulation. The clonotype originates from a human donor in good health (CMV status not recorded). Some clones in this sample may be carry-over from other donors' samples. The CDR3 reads CASSYSDSWQPDGYTF. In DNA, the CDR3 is TGTGCCAGCAGTTACTCCGACTCTTGGCAGCCTGATGGCTACACCTTC.